The entry below gives a single TCR beta chain sequence along with its context. Antigen specificity is unknown. This sample is drawn from a study of response to subunit inactivated influenza vaccine. The V end was cut by 5 bases, the J end by 0 bases, with 11 bases between. The CDR3 is 15 amino acids. Germline V CDR1 and CDR2: LGHDT, YNNKEL (reference sequence). Study findings and constraints: With each seasonal influenza vaccination, the authors suggested, few new T cells are recruited.

Each CDR3 protein is one row after TCRdb ran MiXCR on the RT-PCR reads. The sample has roughly 760,000 distinct CDR3 sequences, 21% seen once; the top ten hold roughly a tenth. The material was PBMCs from blood, obtained roughly 5 days after vaccination. This TCR was sampled from a man aged 45-65 years who received an inactivated influenza vaccine. This rearrangement joins TRBV3-1 to TRBJ2-1; D uncertain. CDR3: CASSTRPSSYNEQFF. CDR3 DNA: TGTGCCAGCAGCACCCGACCAAGCTCCTACAATGAGCAGTTCTTC.